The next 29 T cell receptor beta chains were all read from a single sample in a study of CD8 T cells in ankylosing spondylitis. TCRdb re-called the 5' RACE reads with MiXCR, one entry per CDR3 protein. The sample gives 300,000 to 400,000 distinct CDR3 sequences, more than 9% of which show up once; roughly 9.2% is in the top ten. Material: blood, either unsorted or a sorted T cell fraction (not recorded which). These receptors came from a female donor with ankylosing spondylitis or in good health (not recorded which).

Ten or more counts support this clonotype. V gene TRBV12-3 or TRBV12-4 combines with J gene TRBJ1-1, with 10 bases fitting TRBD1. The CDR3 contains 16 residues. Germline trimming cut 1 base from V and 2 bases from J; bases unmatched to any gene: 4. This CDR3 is CASSLGQGASNTEAFF. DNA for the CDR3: TGTGCCAGCAGTTTAGGACAGGGGGCGAGTAACACTGAAGCTTTCTTT.

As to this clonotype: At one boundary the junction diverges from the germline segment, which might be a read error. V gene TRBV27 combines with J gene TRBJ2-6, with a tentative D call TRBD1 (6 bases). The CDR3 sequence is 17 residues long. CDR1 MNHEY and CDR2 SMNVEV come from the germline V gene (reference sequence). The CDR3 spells CASSIGQPNSGANVPTF. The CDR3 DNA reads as TGTGCCAGCAGTATAGGACAGCCAAACTCTGGGGCCAACGTCCCGACTTTC.

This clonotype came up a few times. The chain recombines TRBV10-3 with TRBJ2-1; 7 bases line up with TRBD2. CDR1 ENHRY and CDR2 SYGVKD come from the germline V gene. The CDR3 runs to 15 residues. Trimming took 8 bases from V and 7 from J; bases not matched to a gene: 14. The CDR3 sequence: CAIGRATGGGNEQFF. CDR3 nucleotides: TGTGCCATCGGTCGTGCGACGGGAGGAGGAAATGAGCAGTTCTTC.

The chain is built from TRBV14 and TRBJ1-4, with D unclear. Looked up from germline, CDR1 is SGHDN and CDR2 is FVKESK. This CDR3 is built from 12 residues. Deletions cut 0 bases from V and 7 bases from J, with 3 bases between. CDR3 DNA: TGTGCCAGCAGCCAAGAATTTGAAAAACTGTTTTTT. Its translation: CASSQEFEKLFF.

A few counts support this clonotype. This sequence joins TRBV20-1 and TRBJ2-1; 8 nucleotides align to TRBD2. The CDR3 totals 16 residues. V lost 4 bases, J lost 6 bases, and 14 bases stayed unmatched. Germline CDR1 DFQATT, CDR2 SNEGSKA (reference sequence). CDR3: CSAIVSGTLASNEQFF. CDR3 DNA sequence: TGCAGTGCTATAGTTAGCGGGACTCTTGCCTCCAATGAGCAGTTCTTC.

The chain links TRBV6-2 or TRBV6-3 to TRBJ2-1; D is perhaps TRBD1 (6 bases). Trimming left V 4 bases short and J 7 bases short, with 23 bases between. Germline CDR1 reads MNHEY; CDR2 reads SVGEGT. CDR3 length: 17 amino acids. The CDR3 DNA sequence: TGTGCCAGCAGTTCCCGGGGCCAGGGGAGTGGCGGGAATGAGCAGTTCTTC. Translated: CASSSRGQGSGGNEQFF.

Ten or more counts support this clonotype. The CDR3 nucleotides are TGTGCCAGCAGTGAAGTAGTTGTAAGGATTCAAGAGACCCAGTACTTC. Amino acid sequence: CASSEVVVRIQETQYF. The chain uses TRBV6-1 and TRBJ2-5, with unresolved D. V gave up 1 base and J gave up 2 bases, with 14 bases separating them. Germline values: CDR1 MNHNS, CDR2 SASEGT. The CDR3 has 16 amino acids.

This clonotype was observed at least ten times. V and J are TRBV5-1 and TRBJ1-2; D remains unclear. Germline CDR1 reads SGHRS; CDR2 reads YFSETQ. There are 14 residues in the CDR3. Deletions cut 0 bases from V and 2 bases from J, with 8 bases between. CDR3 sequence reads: CASSLDSRNYGYTF. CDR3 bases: TGCGCCAGCAGCTTGGACTCGAGGAACTATGGCTACACCTTC.

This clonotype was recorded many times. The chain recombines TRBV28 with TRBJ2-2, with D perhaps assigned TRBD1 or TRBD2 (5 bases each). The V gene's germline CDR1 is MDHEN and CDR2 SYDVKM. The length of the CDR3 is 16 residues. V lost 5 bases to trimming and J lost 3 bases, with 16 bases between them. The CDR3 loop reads CASSRDGVDYTGELFF. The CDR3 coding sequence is TGTGCCAGCAGTCGGGACGGGGTGGACTACACCGGGGAGCTGTTTTTT.

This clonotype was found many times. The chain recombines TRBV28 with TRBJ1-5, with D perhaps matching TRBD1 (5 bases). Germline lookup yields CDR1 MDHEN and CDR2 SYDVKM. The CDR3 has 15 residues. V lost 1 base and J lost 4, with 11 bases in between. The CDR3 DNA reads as TGTGCCAGCAGTTTATCGGGGGGTGGTAATCAGCCCCAGCATTTT. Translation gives CASSLSGGGNQPQHF. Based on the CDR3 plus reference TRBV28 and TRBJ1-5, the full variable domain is DVKVTQSSRYLVKRTGEKVFLECVQDMDHENMFWYRQDPGLGLRLIYFSYDVKMKEKGDIPEGYSVSREKKERFSLILESASTNQTSMYLCASSLSGGGNQPQHFGDGTRLSIL.

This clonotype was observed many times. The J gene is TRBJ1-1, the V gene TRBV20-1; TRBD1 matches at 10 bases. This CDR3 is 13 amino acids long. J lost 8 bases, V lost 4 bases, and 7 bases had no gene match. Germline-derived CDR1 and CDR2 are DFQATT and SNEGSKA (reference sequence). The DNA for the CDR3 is TGCAGTGCTATCGGACAGGGGGACTGGGAAGCTTTCTTT. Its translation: CSAIGQGDWEAFF.

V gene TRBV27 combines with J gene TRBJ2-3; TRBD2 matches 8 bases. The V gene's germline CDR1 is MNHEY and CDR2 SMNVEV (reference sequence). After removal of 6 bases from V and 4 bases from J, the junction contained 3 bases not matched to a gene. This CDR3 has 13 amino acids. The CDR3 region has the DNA TGTGCCAGCAGCGCGGGGGGACCAGATACGCAGTATTTT. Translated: CASSAGGPDTQYF.

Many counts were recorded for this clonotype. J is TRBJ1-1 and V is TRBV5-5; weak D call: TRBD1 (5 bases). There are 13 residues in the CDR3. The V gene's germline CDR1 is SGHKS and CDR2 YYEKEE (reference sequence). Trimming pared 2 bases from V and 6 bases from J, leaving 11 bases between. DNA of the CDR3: TGTGCCAGCAGCTTAGGGGATAGGTCTGAAGCTTTCTTT. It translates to CASSLGDRSEAFF.

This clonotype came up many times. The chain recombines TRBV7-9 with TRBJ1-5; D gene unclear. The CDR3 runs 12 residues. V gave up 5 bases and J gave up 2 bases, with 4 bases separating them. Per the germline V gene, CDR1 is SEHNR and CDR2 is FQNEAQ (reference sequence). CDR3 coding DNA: TGTGCCAGCAGCGTTCGCAATCAGCCCCAGCATTTT. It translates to CASSVRNQPQHF.

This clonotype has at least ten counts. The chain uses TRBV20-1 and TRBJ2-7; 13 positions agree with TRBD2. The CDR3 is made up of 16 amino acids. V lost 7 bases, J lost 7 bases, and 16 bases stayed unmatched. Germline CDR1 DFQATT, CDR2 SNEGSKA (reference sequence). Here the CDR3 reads CSGTPGGTSGRGEQYF. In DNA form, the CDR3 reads TGCAGTGGTACTCCTGGAGGTACTAGCGGGAGGGGTGAGCAGTACTTC.

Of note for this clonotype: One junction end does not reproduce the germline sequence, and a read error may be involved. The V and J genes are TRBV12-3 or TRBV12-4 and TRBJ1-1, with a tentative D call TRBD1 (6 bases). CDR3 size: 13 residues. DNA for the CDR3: TGTGCCAGCAGCCGACAGGTGAACACTGAAGCTCTCTTT. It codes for CASSRQVNTEALF.

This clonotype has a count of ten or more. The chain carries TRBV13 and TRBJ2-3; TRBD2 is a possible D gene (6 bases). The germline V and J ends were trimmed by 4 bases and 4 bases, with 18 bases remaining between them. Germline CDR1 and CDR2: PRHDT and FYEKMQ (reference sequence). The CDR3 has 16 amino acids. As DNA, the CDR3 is TGTGCCAGCAGCTCGGGGACTTCGGAGGTGGCAGATACGCAGTATTTT. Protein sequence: CASSSGTSEVADTQYF.

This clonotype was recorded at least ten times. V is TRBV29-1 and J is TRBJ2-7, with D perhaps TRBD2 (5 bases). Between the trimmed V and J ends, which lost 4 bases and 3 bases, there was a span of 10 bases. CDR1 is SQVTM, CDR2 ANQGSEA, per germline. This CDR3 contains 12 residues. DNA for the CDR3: TGCAGCGTTGCATTAGGAGGCTACGAGCAGTACTTC. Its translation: CSVALGGYEQYF.

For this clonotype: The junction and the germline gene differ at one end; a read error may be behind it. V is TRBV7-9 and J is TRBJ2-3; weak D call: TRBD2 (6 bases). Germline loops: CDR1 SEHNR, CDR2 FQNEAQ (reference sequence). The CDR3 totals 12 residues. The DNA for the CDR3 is TGTGCCAGCAGCTTAGCGGGAGGCCTGGTTTCATTT. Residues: CASSLAGGLVSF.

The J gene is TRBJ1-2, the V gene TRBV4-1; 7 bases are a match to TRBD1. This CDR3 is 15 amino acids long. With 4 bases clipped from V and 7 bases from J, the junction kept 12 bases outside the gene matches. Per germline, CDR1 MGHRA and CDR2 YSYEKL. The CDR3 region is CASSLRQGESGGYTF. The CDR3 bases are TGCGCCAGCAGCCTAAGACAGGGAGAGAGTGGTGGCTACACCTTC.

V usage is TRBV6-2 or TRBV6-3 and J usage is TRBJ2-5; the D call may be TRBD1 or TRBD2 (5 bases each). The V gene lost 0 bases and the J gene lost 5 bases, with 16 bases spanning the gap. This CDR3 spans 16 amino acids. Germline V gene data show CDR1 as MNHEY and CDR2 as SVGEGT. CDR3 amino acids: CASSYSGVRFAETQYF. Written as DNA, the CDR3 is TGTGCCAGCAGTTACTCGGGGGTTAGGTTCGCGGAGACCCAGTACTTC.

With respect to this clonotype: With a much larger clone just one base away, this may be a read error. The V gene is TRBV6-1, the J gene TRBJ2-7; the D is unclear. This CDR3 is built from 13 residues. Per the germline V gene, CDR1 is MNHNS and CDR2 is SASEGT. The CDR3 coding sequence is TGTGCCAGCAGTGAAAGCTTGGCCTACGAGCAGCACTTC. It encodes CASSESLAYEQHF.

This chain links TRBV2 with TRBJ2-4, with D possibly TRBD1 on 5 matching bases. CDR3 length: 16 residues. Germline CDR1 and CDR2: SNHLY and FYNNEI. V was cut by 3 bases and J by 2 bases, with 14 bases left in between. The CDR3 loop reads CASSDEAGITKNIQYF. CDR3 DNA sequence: TGTGCCAGCAGTGACGAGGCAGGGATAACCAAAAACATTCAGTACTTC.

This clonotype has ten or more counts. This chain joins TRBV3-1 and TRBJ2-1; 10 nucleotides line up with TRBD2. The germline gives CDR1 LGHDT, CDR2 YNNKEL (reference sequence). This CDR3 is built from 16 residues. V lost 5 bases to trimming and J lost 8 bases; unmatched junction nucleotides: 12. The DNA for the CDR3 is TGTGCCAGCAGCTTACTAGCGGGGCTCTCCGGCGATGAGCAGTTCTTC. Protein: CASSLLAGLSGDEQFF.

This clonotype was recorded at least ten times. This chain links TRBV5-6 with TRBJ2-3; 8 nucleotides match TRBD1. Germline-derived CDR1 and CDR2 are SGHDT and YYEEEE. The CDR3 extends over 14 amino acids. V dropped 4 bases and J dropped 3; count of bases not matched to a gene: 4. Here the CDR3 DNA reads TGTGCCAGCAGCCCAGGGGGCGGAACAGATACGCAGTATTTT. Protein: CASSPGGGTDTQYF. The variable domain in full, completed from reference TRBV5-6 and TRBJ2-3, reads DAGVTQSPTHLIKTRGQQVTLRCSPKSGHDTVSWYQQALGQGPQFIFQYYEEEERQRGNFPDRFSGHQFPNYSSELNVNALLLGDSALYLCASSPGGGTDTQYFGPGTRLTVL.

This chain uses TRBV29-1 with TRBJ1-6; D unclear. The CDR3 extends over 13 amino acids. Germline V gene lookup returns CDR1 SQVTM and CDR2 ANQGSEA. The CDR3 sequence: CRALRGDNSPLHF. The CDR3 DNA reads TGCAGAGCCCTACGGGGAGATAATTCACCCCTCCACTTT. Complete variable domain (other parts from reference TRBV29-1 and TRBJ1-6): SAVISQKPSRDICQRGTSLTIQCQVDSQVTMMFWYRQQPGQSLTLIATANQGSEATYESGFVIDKFPISRPNLTFSTLTVSNMSPEDSSIYLCRALRGDNSPLHFGNGTRLTVT.

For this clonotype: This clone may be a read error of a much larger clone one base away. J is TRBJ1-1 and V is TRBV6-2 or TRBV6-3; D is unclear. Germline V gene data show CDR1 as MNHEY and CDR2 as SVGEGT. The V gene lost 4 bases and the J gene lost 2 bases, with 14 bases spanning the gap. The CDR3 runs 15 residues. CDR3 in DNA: TGTGCCAGCAGTTTCCGAGACAAACTAAACACTGAAGCTTTCTTT. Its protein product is CASSFRDKLNTEAFF.

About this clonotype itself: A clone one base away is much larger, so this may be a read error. The DNA of the CDR3 is TGCAGCGTTTCAGGGGACAACTATGGCTACACCTTC. Amino acid sequence: CSVSGDNYGYTF. This sequence joins TRBV29-1 and TRBJ1-2; perhaps TRBD1 as D (6 bases). CDR1 SQVTM and CDR2 ANQGSEA come from the germline V gene. V gave up 5 bases and J gave up 2 bases, with 9 bases separating them. This CDR3 has 12 amino acids.

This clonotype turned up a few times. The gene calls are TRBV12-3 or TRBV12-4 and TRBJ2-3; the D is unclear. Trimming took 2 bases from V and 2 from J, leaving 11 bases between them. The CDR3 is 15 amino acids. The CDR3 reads CASSLISAPTDTQYF. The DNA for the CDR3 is TGTGCCAGCAGTTTAATTTCGGCCCCCACAGATACGCAGTATTTT.